The clone carrying this TCR beta chain has a handful of counts. The antigen remains undetermined. This record belongs to a study of T-cell memory formation after mild COVID-19. TCRdb fed the 5' RACE reads into MiXCR, producing one record per CDR3 protein. The repertoire has more than 250,000 distinct CDR3 sequences, around 17% of them found once; the top ten carry 22%. Findings and caveats of the study: Clones that contracted clustered mainly in CM and EM if CD4+ and in EMRA if CD8+.

Trimming shortened V by 1 base and J by 4 bases, and 4 bases separated the two germline ends. Germline CDR1 reads MGHDK; CDR2 reads SYGVNS. This CDR3 has 12 residues. Source material: PBMCs or a T cell subset sorted from them (not recorded which). This chain links TRBV25-1 with TRBJ1-2, with D hard to call. This TCR derives from a man aged 18 to 30 who had mild COVID-19 (a few samples of this study predate the infection). Cell type and time point are not known. CDR3 nucleotide sequence: TGTGCCAGCAGTGAATCGACCTATGGCTACACCTTC. Its protein is CASSESTYGYTF.